The clone carrying this TCR beta chain was observed at least ten times. Its antigen is unknown. This record belongs to a study of T-cell memory formation after mild COVID-19. Across the study: Among the donors, TCR clusters were largely specific to each donor. Study-level points and caveats: The study found contracting CD4+ clones mainly in CM and EM and contracting CD8+ clones in EMRA. CD4+ bias marked clones expanding day 15 to 37, unlike balanced contracting clones.

The germline V and J ends were trimmed by 1 base and 8 bases, with 9 bases remaining between them. This CDR3 spans 14 amino acids. Germline V CDR1 and CDR2: LGHNA, YSLEER. TCRdb itself ran the 5' RACE reads through MiXCR, one entry per CDR3 protein. The table includes 250,000 to 300,000 distinct CDR3 sequences, about 16% detected once. Sequenced input: PBMCs or a T cell subset sorted from them (not recorded which). V gene TRBV4-3 combines with J gene TRBJ1-6; D is uncertain. This TCR was recovered from a man between 18 and 35 years old who had mild COVID-19 (a few samples of this study predate the infection). Cell type and time point are not known. The CDR3 sequence is CASSQVERDSPLHF. Here the CDR3 DNA reads TGCGCCAGCAGCCAAGTCGAGAGGGATTCACCCCTCCACTTT.